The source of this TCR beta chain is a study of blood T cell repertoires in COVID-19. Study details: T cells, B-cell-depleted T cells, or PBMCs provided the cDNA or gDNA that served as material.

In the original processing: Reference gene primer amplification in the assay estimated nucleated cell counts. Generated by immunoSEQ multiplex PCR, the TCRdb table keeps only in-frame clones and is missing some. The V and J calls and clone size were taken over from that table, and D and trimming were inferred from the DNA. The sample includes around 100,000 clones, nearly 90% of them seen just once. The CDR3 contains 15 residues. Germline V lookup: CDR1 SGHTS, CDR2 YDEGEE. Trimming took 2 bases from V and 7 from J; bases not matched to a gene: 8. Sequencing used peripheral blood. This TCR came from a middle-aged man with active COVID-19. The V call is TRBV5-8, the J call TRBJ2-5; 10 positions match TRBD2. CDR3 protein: CASSLAGGRQGTQYF. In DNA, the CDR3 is TGTGCCAGCAGCTTAGCGGGGGGGCGTCAGGGGACCCAGTACTTC.